A single sample is the source of the 22 T cell receptor beta chains below, sequenced in a study of cytomegalovirus exposure and HLA in healthy donors. The study ran its PCR with 60 Vbeta and 13 Jbeta primers. Only in-frame clones appear in the TCRdb table, and some are missing; sequencing was by immunoSEQ multiplex PCR. The sample records about 120,000 clones, 77% being singletons. The material sequenced was PBMCs. Receptors originate from a man aged 18 to 30 in good health and CMV-seropositive.

The chain carries TRBV10-2 and TRBJ1-5, with a tentative D call TRBD1 (6 bases). V dropped 6 bases and J dropped 7 bases, with 19 bases sitting between them. CDR1 is WSHSY, CDR2 SAAADI, per germline. This CDR3 contains 15 residues. The CDR3 reads CASSENQGFGQPQHF. The CDR3 DNA follows: TGCGCCAGCAGCGAGAATCAGGGGTTCGGGCAGCCCCAGCATTTT.

The chain is built from TRBV19 and TRBJ1-5; possible D gene TRBD1, 6 bases. CDR1 and CDR2 from the germline V gene are LNHDA and SQIVND (reference sequence). With 3 bases removed from V and 4 bases from J, the gap between germline ends came to 10 bases. There are 14 residues in the CDR3. CDR3 coding DNA: TGTGCCAGTAGTATTCAAGACAGGAATCAGCCCCAGCATTTT. This gives the protein CASSIQDRNQPQHF.

This chain joins TRBV10-1 and TRBJ2-2, with D possibly TRBD1 on 6 matching bases. CDR1 and CDR2 (germline): WNHNN, SYGVQD (reference sequence). This CDR3 is built from 14 residues. V gave up 5 bases and J gave up 5 bases, with 12 bases separating them. CDR3: CASSQDRTTGELFF. CDR3 in DNA: TGCGCCAGCAGTCAAGACAGGACTACCGGGGAGCTGTTTTTT.

V is TRBV27 and J is TRBJ2-7; TRBD1 agrees at 8 bases. CDR1 is MNHEY, CDR2 SMNVEV, per germline (reference sequence). This CDR3 has 16 residues. V lost 4 bases to trimming and J lost 1 base; unmatched junction nucleotides: 9. CDR3 coding DNA: TGTGCCAGCAGTTCCCTGGGGCAGGGGGCTTCCTACGAGCAGTACTTC. Translation gives CASSSLGQGASYEQYF.

V is TRBV19 and J is TRBJ1-3; the D gene is possibly TRBD1 (5 bases). The CDR3 runs to 16 residues. Germline CDR1 LNHDA, CDR2 SQIVND (reference sequence). V shed 3 bases and J shed 1 base, with 13 bases lying between them. The CDR3 region has the DNA TGTGCCAGTAGTATGGGGGGACTGACTTCTGGAAACACCATATATTTT. This translates into CASSMGGLTSGNTIYF.

This chain uses TRBV30 with TRBJ1-2; no definite D call. The CDR3 consists of 13 residues. Germline CDR1 GTSNPN, CDR2 SVGIG (reference sequence). V was shortened by 2 bases and J by 4 bases, with 11 bases between the two germline ends. DNA for the CDR3: TGTGCCTGGAGTTTGGGCCCGGTCTATGGCTACACCTTC. This codes for CAWSLGPVYGYTF.

V and J are TRBV11-3 and TRBJ2-5; perhaps TRBD1 as D (7 bases). Per the germline V gene, CDR1 is SGHNT and CDR2 is YENEEA. The V end was cut by 5 bases, the J end by 2 bases, with 15 bases between. The length of the CDR3 is 15 residues. The CDR3 DNA follows: TGTGCCAGCAGCCCCGGGACAGCGGGTCAAGAGACCCAGTACTTC. Amino acid sequence: CASSPGTAGQETQYF.

The chain is built from TRBV5-8 and TRBJ1-2, with a possible D match to TRBD1 (5 bases). V was clipped by 0 bases and J by 3 bases, with 9 bases between them. The CDR3 sequence is 14 residues long. Germline CDR1 SGHTS, CDR2 YDEGEE. The CDR3 here is CASSLGGTHYGYTF. The CDR3 region has the DNA TGTGCCAGCAGCTTGGGCGGGACTCACTATGGCTACACCTTC.

This chain connects TRBV6-5 to TRBJ1-1; D call uncertain. V dropped 7 bases and J dropped 2 bases, with 11 bases sitting between them. The length of the CDR3 is 13 residues. Germline CDR1 reads MNHEY; CDR2 reads SVGAGI. DNA for the CDR3: TGTGCCAGCATGGCACCAACCAACACTGAAGCTTTCTTT. This codes for CASMAPTNTEAFF.

The chain recombines TRBV12-5 with TRBJ1-2; 11 positions agree with TRBD1. V shed 4 bases, J shed 2 bases, and the junction held 6 bases outside the gene matches. The germline V gene has CDR1 LGHNT and CDR2 FRNRAP. The CDR3 consists of 16 residues. The CDR3 DNA reads TGTGCTAGTGGTTACGGACAGGGGGCGGAAAACTATGGCTACACCTTC. Translating it yields CASGYGQGAENYGYTF.

The J gene is TRBJ2-7, the V gene TRBV23-1; TRBD1 matches at 9 bases. TRBV23-1 is designated an ORF whose function remains uncertain. This CDR3 spans 15 amino acids. V trimming: 1 base; J trimming: 3 bases; junction bases outside the gene matches: 4. CDR3 region: CASSQWDRAYYEQYF. The CDR3, as DNA: TGCGCCAGCAGTCAATGGGACAGGGCTTACTACGAGCAGTACTTC.

This clone came up a few times. The chain combines TRBV19 with TRBJ2-1; 8 nucleotides agree with TRBD1. The CDR3 sequence is 15 residues long. V lost 4 bases, J lost 8 bases, and 10 bases stayed unmatched. Germline assignment: CDR1 LNHDA and CDR2 SQIVND (reference sequence). CDR3 sequence (DNA): TGTGCCAGTAGTACATGGACAGGGCGGGGCGATGAGCAGTTCTTC. As protein: CASSTWTGRGDEQFF.

This clone was observed a few times. The rearrangement links TRBV5-1 to TRBJ2-1; 9 nucleotides line up with TRBD2. The CDR3 covers 17 residues. V dropped 3 bases and J dropped 4; count of bases not matched to a gene: 11. Germline CDR1 reads SGHRS; CDR2 reads YFSETQ. The CDR3 spells CASSWIGTSRLYNEQFF. CDR3 in DNA: TGCGCCAGCAGCTGGATCGGGACTAGCAGACTTTACAATGAGCAGTTCTTC.

The chain employs TRBV9 and TRBJ2-7, with D perhaps matching TRBD2 (6 bases). CDR3 length equals 15 residues. Germline CDR1 reads SGDLS; CDR2 reads YYNGEE. The V and J ends lost 3 bases and 6 bases respectively, with 19 bases between them. The CDR3 reads CASSASNRRAVEQYF. CDR3 DNA sequence: TGTGCCAGCAGCGCAAGCAACAGGAGGGCCGTCGAGCAGTACTTC.

The chain has TRBV6-1 and TRBJ2-7; the D gene is possibly TRBD1 (6 bases). The CDR3 consists of 13 residues. Germline V gene sequence: CDR1 MNHNS, CDR2 SASEGT. Trimming stripped 7 bases from V and 4 bases from J, with 14 bases between. CDR3 sequence reads: CASIPGVGYEQYF. In DNA, the CDR3 is TGTGCCAGCATTCCAGGGGTGGGGTACGAGCAGTACTTC.

This clone turned up a few times. J is TRBJ2-7 and V is TRBV30, with 16 bases identical to TRBD2. J gave up 7 bases and V 8 bases, and 5 bases lay outside the gene matches. Germline V gives CDR1 GTSNPN, CDR2 SVGIG (reference sequence). The CDR3 runs to 13 residues. CDR3 sequence reads: CAEGLAGGTEQYF. CDR3 sequence (DNA): TGTGCCGAGGGACTAGCGGGAGGGACGGAGCAGTACTTC.

This chain connects TRBV7-9 to TRBJ1-1; D perhaps matches TRBD1 (5 bases). The CDR3 extends over 16 amino acids. V lost 7 bases and J 2 bases, leaving 20 bases between the germline ends. Germline V lookup: CDR1 SEHNR, CDR2 FQNEAQ (reference sequence). In nucleotides, the CDR3 is TGTGCCAGCACTTTAGTTAGATCGGGGGGAAACACTGAAGCTTTCTTT. Protein sequence: CASTLVRSGGNTEAFF. The complete variable domain, with remaining parts taken from reference TRBV7-9 and TRBJ1-1, reads DTGVSQNPRHKITKRGQNVTFRCDPISEHNRLYWYRQTLGQGPEFLTYFQNEAQLEKSRLLSDRFSAERPKGSFSTLEIQRTEQGDSAMYLCASTLVRSGGNTEAFFGQGTRLTVV.

This rearrangement joins TRBV30 to TRBJ2-7; D not resolved. This CDR3 has 13 residues. From germline, CDR1 is GTSNPN and CDR2 SVGIG (reference sequence). The germline V and J ends were trimmed by 0 bases and 2 bases, with 8 bases remaining between them. This chain's CDR3 is CAWSVGFPYEQYF. The CDR3 coding sequence is TGTGCCTGGAGTGTGGGCTTCCCCTACGAGCAGTACTTC.

Comments on this clone: A read error is likely, as this CDR3 ends without the conserved phenylalanine or tryptophan. This chain uses TRBV29-1 with TRBJ1-2; 9 positions match TRBD1. The V gene end was trimmed by 5 bases and the J gene end by 2 bases; junction bases not matched to a gene: 9. The CDR3 covers 15 residues. The V gene's germline CDR1 is SQVTM and CDR2 ANQGSEA. CDR3 loop: CSVSGTGPPNYGYTL. In DNA, the CDR3 is TGCAGCGTTTCCGGGACAGGGCCCCCCAACTATGGCTACACCTTA.

The rearrangement uses TRBV29-1 and TRBJ2-5; 11 bases align to TRBD2. The CDR3 extends over 16 amino acids. The junction had 7 bases not matched to a gene; V was cut back by 0 bases and J by 4 bases. Germline loops: CDR1 SQVTM, CDR2 ANQGSEA. In DNA form, the CDR3 reads TGCAGCGTTGAAGATCGGCTAGCGGGGGGATTAGAGACCCAGTACTTC. Protein: CSVEDRLAGGLETQYF.

In its sample, this clone was seen once. This rearrangement joins TRBV5-1 to TRBJ2-1, with 13 positions matching TRBD2. The CDR3 runs to 17 residues. J lost 9 bases, V lost 4 bases, and 13 bases had no gene match. Per the germline V gene, CDR1 is SGHRS and CDR2 is YFSETQ. CDR3 amino acids: CASSPRTSGGSGGEQFF. The CDR3 DNA reads as TGCGCCAGCAGCCCCCGGACTAGCGGGGGATCCGGGGGTGAGCAGTTCTTC. The full variable domain, completed using reference TRBV5-1 and TRBJ2-1, is KAGVTQTPRYLIKTRGQQVTLSCSPISGHRSVSWYQQTPGQGLQFLFEYFSETQRNKGNFPGRFSGRQFSNSRSEMNVSTLELGDSALYLCASSPRTSGGSGGEQFFGPGTRLTVL.

The count of this clone is one. This rearrangement joins TRBV5-1 to TRBJ2-1; D remains unclear. From germline, CDR1 is SGHRS and CDR2 YFSETQ. The CDR3 loop spans 13 amino acids. V lost 4 bases and J lost 4, with 9 bases in between. Here the CDR3 reads CASSISRYNEQFF. Written as DNA, the CDR3 is TGCGCCAGCAGCATCTCACGGTACAATGAGCAGTTCTTC. The full variable domain, its missing parts supplied by reference TRBV5-1 and TRBJ2-1, is KAGVTQTPRYLIKTRGQQVTLSCSPISGHRSVSWYQQTPGQGLQFLFEYFSETQRNKGNFPGRFSGRQFSNSRSEMNVSTLELGDSALYLCASSISRYNEQFFGPGTRLTVL.